This T cell receptor beta chain was profiled in a study of early T cells in non-severe SARS-CoV-2 infection. Study details: Sequencing was performed on bulk RNA from unsorted whole blood, leaving chains unpaired. Regarding the study as a whole: Lookups in VDJdb leaned toward anti-spike CD8 responses and missed private and CD4 specificities.

This clonotype was counted between two and nine times. The antigen is undetermined. A single record per CDR3 protein comes from TCRdb applying MiXCR to the 5' RACE reads. Of over 70,000 distinct CDR3 sequences listed, roughly 15% are singletons. The germline gives CDR1 DFQATT, CDR2 SNEGSKA (reference sequence). After removal of 6 bases from V and 3 bases from J, the junction contained 8 bases not matched to a gene. The CDR3 has 13 amino acids. Specimen: whole blood, collected at baseline. The sequence was collected from an adult who was a healthcare worker with PCR-confirmed SARS-CoV-2 infection or an uninfected control (not recorded which). V usage is TRBV20-1 and J usage is TRBJ2-7, with 7 bases aligning to TRBD2. In DNA, the CDR3 is TGCAGTGCCGGAGGGAGGGGAAACTACGAGCAGTACTTC. Protein sequence: CSAGGRGNYEQYF.